This entry describes one TCR beta chain. Its antigen remains unidentified. Multiplex touch-down PCR amplified TRB using TRB-A and TRB-B pools in one tube. No DNA is given; TCRdb re-called the multiplex PCR reads and lists each CDR3 protein once. The sample totals under 9,500 distinct CDR3 sequences. Each sample's input was 250 to 300 ng genomic DNA, 35,000 to 40,000 genome equivalents. This record comes from a study of T cell clusters in autoimmune cytopenias. General observations from the study: TRB repertoire shifts in secondary cytopenia and chronic lymphocytic leukemia mostly reflected lymphoma, not autoimmunity. The T cell clusters came from computational analysis alone and lack functional validation. Primary autoimmune cytopenia patients appeared to lack physiological T cell clusters present in healthy donors. Comparing secondary cytopenia with chronic lymphocytic leukemia showed no cluster-lack signature, apparently masked by lymphoma repertoire.

The CDR3 runs to 16 residues. Sequences were obtained from peripheral blood. V usage is TRBV12-3 or TRBV12-4 and J usage is TRBJ2-7; the D call from TCRdb, TRBD2, cannot be confirmed without DNA. The origin of this receptor is a human donor with an autoimmune cytopenia or autoimmune hepatitis (not recorded which). This CDR3 reads CASSPRVVSSWYEQYF.